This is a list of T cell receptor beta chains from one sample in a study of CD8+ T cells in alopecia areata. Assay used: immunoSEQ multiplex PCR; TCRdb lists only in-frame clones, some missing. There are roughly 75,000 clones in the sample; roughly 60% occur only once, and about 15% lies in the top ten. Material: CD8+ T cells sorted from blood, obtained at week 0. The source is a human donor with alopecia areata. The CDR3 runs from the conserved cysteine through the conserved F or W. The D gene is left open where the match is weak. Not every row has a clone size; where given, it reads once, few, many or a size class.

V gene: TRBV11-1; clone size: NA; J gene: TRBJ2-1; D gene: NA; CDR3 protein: CASSTQDREQFF; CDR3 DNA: TGTGCCAGCAGCACACAAGACAGAGAGCAGTTCTTC
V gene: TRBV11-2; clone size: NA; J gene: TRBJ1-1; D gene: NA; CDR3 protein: CASSIGRSEAFF; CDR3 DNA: TGTGCCAGCAGTATAGGACGGAGTGAAGCTTTCTTT
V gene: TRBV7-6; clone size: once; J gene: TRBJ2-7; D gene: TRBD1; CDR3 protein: CASSPGQGYEQYF; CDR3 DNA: TGTGCCAGCAGTCCTGGACAGGGCTACGAGCAGTACTTC
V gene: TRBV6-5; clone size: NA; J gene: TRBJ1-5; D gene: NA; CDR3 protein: CASSYHSSQPQHF; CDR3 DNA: TGTGCCAGCAGTTACCATTCGAGTCAGCCCCAGCATTTT
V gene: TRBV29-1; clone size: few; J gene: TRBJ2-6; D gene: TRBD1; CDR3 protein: CRIPGTGTGANVLTF; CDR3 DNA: TGCAGGATCCCGGGGACAGGGACTGGGGCCAACGTCCTGACTTTC
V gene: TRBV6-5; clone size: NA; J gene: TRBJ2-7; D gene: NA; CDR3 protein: CASSSDASSSEQYF; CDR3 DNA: TGTGCCAGCAGCTCGGATGCATCCTCCTCCGAGCAGTACTTC
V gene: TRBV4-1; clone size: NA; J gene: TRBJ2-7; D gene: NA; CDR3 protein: CASSQYTFHSNYEQYF; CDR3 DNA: TGCGCCAGCAGCCAATACACCTTTCACAGCAACTACGAGCAGTACTTC
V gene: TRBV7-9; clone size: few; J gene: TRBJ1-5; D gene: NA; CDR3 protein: CASSTNRDSNQPQHF; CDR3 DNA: TGTGCCAGCAGCACCAACCGGGACAGCAATCAGCCCCAGCATTTT
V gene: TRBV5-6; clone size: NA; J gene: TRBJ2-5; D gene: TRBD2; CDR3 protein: CASSFVGLAGETQYF; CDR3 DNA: TGTGCCAGCAGCTTCGTGGGTCTAGCGGGAGAGACCCAGTACTTC
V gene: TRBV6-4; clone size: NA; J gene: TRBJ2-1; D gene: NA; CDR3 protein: CASTPNPSGSYNEQFF; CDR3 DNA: TGTGCCAGCACTCCCAACCCCTCCGGCTCCTACAATGAGCAGTTCTTC
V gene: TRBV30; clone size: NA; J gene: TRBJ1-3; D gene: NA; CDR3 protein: CAWSVLGSGNTIYF; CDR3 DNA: TGTGCCTGGAGTGTACTCGGCTCTGGAAACACCATATATTTT
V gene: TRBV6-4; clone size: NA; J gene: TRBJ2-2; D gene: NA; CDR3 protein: CASSYSKETGELFF; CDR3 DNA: TGTGCCAGCAGTTACTCGAAGGAGACCGGGGAGCTGTTTTTT
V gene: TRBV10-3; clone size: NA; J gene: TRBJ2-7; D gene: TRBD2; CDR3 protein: CAIRATGLAGGPYEQYF; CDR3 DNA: TGTGCCATCAGGGCGACAGGACTAGCGGGAGGCCCCTACGAGCAGTACTTC
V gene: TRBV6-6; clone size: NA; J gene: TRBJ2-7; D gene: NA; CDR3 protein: CASSYSKSRPTYEQYF; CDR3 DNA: TGTGCCAGCAGTTACTCGAAGTCCCGACCAACCTACGAGCAGTACTTC
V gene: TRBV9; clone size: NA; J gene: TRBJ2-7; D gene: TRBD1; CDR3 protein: CASSGDRGEQYF; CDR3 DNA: TGTGCCAGCAGCGGAGACAGGGGCGAGCAGTACTTC
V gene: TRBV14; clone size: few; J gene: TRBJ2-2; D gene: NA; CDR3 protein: CASSQQSGGNTGELFF; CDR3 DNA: TGTGCCAGCAGCCAACAAAGTGGGGGAAACACCGGGGAGCTGTTTTTT
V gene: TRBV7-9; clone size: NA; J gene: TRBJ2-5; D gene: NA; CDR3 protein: CASRLDYSQETQYF; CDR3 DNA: TGTGCCAGCAGGCTCGACTACTCCCAAGAGACCCAGTACTTC
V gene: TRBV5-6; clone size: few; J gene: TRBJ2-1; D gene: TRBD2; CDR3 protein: CASSPRAGGPDEQFF; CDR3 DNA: TGTGCCAGCAGCCCGAGAGCGGGAGGGCCTGATGAGCAGTTCTTC
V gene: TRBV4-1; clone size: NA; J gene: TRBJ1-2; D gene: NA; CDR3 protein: CASSQGGGGGYYGYTF; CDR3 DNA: TGCGCCAGCAGCCAAGGGGGAGGGGGTGGATACTATGGCTACACCTTC
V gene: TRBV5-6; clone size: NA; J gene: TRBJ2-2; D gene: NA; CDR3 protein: CASSPGPNTGELFF; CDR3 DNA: TGTGCCAGCAGCCCGGGCCCAAACACCGGGGAGCTGTTTTTT
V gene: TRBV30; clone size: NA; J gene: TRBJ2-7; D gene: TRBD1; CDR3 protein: CAWSYRGFDEQYF; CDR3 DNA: TGTGCCTGGAGTTACAGGGGATTCGACGAGCAGTACTTC
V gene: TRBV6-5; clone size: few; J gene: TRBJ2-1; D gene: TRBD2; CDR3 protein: CASSYGLAGFNNEQFF; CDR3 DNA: TGTGCCAGCAGTTACGGACTAGCGGGATTTAACAATGAGCAGTTCTTC
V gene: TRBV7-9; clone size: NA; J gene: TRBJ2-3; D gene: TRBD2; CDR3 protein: CASSPESGSDTDTQYF; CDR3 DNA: TGTGCCAGCAGCCCCGAGAGCGGGAGCGACACAGATACGCAGTATTTT
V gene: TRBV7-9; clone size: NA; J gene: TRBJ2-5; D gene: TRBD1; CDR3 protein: CASSPGQGGLETQYF; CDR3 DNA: TGTGCCAGCAGCCCCGGACAGGGTGGACTAGAGACCCAGTACTTC
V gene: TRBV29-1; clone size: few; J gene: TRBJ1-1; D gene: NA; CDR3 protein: CSAEGVLNTEAFF; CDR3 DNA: TGCAGCGCAGAGGGGGTTCTGAACACTGAAGCTTTCTTT
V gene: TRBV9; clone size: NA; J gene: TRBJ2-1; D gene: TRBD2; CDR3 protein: CASSGLAGGPVNEQFF; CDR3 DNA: TGTGCCAGCAGCGGGCTAGCGGGGGGGCCGGTGAATGAGCAGTTCTTC
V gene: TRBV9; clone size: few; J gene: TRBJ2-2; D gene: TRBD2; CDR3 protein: CASSVAVAGGNTGELFF; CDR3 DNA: TGTGCCAGCAGCGTAGCGGTGGCGGGGGGGAACACCGGGGAGCTGTTTTTT
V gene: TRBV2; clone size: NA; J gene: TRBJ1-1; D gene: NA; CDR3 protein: CASSRTLLEGTEAFF; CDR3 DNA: TGTGCCAGCAGTAGAACACTCCTCGAGGGCACTGAAGCTTTCTTT
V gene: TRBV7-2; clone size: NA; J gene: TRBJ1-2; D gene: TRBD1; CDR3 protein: CASSPRTGAGYGYTF; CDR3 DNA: TGTGCCAGCAGCCCCCGGACAGGGGCCGGGTATGGCTACACCTTC
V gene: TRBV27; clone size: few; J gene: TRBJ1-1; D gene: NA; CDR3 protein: CASRQTGEAFF; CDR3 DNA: TGTGCCAGCAGACAAACAGGGGAAGCTTTCTTT
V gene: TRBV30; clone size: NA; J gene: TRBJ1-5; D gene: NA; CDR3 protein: CAWTSAPNQPQHF; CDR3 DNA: TGTGCCTGGACGTCAGCGCCGAATCAGCCCCAGCATTTT
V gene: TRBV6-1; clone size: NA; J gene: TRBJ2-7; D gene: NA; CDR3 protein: CASILLEGGWYEQYF; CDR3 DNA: TGTGCCAGCATCCTCCTCGAGGGGGGTTGGTACGAGCAGTACTTC
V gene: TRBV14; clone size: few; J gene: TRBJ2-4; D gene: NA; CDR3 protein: CASSQEGYLSKNIQYF; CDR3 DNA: TGTGCCAGCAGCCAAGAGGGCTACCTGAGCAAAAACATTCAGTACTTC
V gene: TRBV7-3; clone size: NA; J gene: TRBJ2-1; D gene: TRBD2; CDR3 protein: CASSPRRLAGYNEQFF; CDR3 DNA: TGTGCCAGCAGCCCCAGACGTCTAGCGGGGTACAATGAGCAGTTCTTC
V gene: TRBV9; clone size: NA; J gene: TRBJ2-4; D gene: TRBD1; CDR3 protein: CASSSGGAKNIQYF; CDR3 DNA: TGTGCCAGCAGCTCAGGGGGAGCCAAAAACATTCAGTACTTC
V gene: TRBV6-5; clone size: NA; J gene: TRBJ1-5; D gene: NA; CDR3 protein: CASSPLGPDQPQHF; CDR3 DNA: TGTGCCAGCAGCCCTTTGGGGCCAGATCAGCCCCAGCATTTT
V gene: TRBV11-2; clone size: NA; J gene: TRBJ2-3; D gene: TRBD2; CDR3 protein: CASSLDLAGTTDTQYF; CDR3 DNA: TGTGCCAGCAGCTTAGATCTAGCGGGGACCACAGATACGCAGTATTTT
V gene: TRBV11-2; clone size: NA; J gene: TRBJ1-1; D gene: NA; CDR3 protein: CASSPEVNTEAFF; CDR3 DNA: TGTGCCAGCAGCCCCGAGGTAAACACTGAAGCTTTCTTT